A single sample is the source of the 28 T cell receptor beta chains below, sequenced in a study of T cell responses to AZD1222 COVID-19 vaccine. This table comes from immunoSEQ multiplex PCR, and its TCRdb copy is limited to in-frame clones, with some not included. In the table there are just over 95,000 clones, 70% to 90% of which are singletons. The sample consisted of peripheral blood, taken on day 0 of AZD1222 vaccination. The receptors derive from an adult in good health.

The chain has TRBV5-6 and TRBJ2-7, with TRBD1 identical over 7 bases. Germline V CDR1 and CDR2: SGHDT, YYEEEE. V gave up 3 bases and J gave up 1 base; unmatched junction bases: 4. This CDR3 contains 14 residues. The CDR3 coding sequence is TGTGCCAGCAGCTCCCGGGACAGATCCTACGAGCAGTACTTC. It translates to CASSSRDRSYEQYF.

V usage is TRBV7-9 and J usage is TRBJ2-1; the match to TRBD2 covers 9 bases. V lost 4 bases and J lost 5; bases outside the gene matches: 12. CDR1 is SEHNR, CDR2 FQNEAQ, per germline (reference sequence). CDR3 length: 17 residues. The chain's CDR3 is CASSYPRERGVDNEQFF. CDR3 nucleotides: TGTGCCAGCAGCTACCCCAGAGAGCGGGGGGTAGACAATGAGCAGTTCTTC.

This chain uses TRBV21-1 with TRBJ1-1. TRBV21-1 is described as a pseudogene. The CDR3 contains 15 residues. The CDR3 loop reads CASSKDAGRNTEAFF. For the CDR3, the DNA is TGTGCCAGCAGCAAAGATGCGGGCCGGAACACTGAAGCTTTCTTT.

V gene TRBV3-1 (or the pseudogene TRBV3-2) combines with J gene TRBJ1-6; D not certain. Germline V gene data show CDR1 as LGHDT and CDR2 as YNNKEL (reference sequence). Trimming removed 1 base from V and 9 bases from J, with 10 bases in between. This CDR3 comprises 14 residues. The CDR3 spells CASSQGRGGSPLHF. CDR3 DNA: TGTGCCAGCAGCCAAGGACGAGGAGGTTCACCCCTCCACTTT.

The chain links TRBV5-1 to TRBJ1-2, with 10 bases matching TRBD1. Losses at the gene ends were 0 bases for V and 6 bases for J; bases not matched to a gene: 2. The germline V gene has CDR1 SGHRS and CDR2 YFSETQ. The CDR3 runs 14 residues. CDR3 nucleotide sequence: TGCGCCAGCAGCTTGGAGGGACAGGGGCATGGCTACACCTTC. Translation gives CASSLEGQGHGYTF.

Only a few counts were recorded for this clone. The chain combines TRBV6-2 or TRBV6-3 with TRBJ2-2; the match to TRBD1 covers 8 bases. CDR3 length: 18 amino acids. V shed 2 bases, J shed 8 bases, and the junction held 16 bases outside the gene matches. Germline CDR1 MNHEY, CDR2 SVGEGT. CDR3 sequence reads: CASSYVLGLPGGTGELFF. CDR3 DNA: TGTGCCAGCAGTTACGTCCTGGGACTCCCAGGGGGCACTGGGGAGCTGTTTTTT.

CDR3 protein: CASSLGDTGELFF. The CDR3 region has the DNA TGTGCCAGCAGCTTGGGGGACACCGGGGAGCTGTTTTTT. The chain uses TRBV7-9 and TRBJ2-2; D assignment may be TRBD1 or TRBD2 (5 bases each). The ends were cut back, 3 bases at V and 3 bases at J, with 5 bases in the middle. The CDR3 is 13 residues long. Germline V CDR1 and CDR2: SEHNR, FQNEAQ (reference sequence).

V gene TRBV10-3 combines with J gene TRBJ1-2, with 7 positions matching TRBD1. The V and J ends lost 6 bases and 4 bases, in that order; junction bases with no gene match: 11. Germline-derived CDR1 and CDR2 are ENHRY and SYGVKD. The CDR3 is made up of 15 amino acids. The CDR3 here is CAIRGLGGAGYGYTF. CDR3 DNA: TGTGCCATCAGGGGACTAGGGGGCGCGGGCTATGGCTACACCTTC.

CDR3 nucleotide sequence: TGTGCCAGCAGTTACTTGTTGGGGGCAACAAACACTGAAGCTTTCTTT. This encodes CASSYLLGATNTEAFF. The chain combines TRBV6-2 or TRBV6-3 with TRBJ1-1; D perhaps matches TRBD1 (6 bases). The CDR3 runs 16 residues. The germline V gene encodes CDR1 MNHEY and CDR2 SVGEGT. With 1 base removed from V and 2 bases from J, the gap between germline ends came to 14 bases.

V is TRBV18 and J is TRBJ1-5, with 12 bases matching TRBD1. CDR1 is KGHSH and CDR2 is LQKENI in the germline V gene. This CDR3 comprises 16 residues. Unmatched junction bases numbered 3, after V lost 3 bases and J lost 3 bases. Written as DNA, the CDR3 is TGTGCCAGCTCACCGGGGACAGGGGGCTTCAATCAGCCCCAGCATTTT. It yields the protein CASSPGTGGFNQPQHF.

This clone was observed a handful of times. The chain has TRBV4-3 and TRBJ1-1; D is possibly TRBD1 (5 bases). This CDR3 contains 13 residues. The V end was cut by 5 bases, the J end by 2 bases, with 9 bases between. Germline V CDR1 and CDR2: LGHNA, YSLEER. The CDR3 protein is CASSYGANTEAFF. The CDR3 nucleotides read TGCGCCAGCAGCTATGGGGCTAACACTGAAGCTTTCTTT.

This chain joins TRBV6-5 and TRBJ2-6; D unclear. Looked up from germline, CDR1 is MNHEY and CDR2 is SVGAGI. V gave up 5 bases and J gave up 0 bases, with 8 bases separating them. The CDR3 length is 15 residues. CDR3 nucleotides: TGTGCCAGCAGTAAGTCTACCTCTGGGGCCAACGTCCTGACTTTC. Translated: CASSKSTSGANVLTF.

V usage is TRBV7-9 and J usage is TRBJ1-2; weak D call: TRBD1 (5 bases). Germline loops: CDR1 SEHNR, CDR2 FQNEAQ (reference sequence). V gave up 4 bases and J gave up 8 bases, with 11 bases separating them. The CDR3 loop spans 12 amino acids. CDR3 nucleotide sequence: TGTGCCAGCAGCTCACAGGAGGGGGGCTACACCTTC. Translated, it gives CASSSQEGGYTF.

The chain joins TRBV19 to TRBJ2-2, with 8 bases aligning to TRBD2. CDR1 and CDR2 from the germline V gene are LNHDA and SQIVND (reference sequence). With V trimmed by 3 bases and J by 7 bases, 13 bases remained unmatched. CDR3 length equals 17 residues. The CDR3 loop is CASSISRGAGDGGELFF. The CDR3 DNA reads TGTGCCAGTAGTATCTCTCGCGGAGCGGGGGACGGCGGGGAGCTGTTTTTT. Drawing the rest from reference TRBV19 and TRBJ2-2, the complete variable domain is DGGITQSPKYLFRKEGQNVTLSCEQNLNHDAMYWYRQDPGQGLRLIYYSQIVNDFQKGDIAEGYSVSREKKESFPLTVTSAQKNPTAFYLCASSISRGAGDGGELFFGEGSRLTVL.

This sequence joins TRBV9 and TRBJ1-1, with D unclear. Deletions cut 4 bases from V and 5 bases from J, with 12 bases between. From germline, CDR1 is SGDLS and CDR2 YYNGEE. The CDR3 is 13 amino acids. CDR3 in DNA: TGTGCCAGCAGCACCTATACGGGGACTGAAGCTTTCTTT. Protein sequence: CASSTYTGTEAFF.

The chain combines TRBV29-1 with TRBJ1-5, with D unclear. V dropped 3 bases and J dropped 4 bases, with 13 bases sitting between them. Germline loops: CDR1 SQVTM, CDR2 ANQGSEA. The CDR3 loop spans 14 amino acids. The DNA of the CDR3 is TGCAGCGTTGATGTAAGGACGCTAAATCAGCCCCAGCATTTT. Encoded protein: CSVDVRTLNQPQHF.

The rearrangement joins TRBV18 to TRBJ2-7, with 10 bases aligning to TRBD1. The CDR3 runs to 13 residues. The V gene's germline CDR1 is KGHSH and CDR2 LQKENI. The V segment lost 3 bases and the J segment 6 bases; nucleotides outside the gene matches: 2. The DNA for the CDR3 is TGTGCCAGCTCACCGGGACAGGGGTTCGAGCAGTACTTC. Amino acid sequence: CASSPGQGFEQYF.

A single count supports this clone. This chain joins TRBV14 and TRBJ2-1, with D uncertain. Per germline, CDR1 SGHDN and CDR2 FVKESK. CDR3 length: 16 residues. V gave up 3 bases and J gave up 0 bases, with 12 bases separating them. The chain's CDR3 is CASSHSLPSSYNEQFF. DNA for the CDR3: TGTGCCAGCAGCCACTCCCTACCCAGCTCCTACAATGAGCAGTTCTTC.

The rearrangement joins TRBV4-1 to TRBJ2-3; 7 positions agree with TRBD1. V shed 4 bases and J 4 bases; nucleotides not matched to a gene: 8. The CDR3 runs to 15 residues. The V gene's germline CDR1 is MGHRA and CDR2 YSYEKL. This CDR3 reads CASSRGTEGSDTQYF. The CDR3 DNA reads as TGCGCCAGCAGCCGAGGGACAGAGGGGTCAGATACGCAGTATTTT.

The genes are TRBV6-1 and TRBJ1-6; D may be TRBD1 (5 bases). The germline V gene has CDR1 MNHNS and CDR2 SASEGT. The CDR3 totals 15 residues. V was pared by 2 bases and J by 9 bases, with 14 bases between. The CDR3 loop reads CASSENWGVGSPLHF. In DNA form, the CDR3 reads TGTGCCAGCAGTGAAAATTGGGGGGTCGGTTCACCCCTCCACTTT.

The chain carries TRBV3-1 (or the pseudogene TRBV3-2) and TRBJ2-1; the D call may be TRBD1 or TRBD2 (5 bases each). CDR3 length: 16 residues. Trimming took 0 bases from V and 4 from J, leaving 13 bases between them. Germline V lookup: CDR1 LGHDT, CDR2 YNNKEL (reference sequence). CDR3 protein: CASSQDSGTKYNEQFF. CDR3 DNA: TGTGCCAGCAGCCAAGATTCAGGGACGAAGTACAATGAGCAGTTCTTC.

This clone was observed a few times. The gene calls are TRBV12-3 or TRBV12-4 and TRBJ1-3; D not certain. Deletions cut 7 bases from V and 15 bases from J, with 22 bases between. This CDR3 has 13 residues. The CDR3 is CASTEMESIGEYF. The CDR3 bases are TGTGCCAGCACCGAGATGGAGTCCATTGGCGAATATTTT.

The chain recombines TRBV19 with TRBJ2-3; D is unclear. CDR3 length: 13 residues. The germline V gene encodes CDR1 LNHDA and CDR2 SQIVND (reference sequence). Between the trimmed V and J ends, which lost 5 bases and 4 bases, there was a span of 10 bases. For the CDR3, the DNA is TGTGCCAGTAGTCCCCCGGACGCAGATACGCAGTATTTT. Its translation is CASSPPDADTQYF.

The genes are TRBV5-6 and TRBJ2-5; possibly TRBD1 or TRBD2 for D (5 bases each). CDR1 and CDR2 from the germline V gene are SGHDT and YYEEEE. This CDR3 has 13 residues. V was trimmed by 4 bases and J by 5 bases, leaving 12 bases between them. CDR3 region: CASSGGPRETQYF. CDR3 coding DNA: TGTGCCAGCAGCGGGGGACCAAGGGAGACCCAGTACTTC. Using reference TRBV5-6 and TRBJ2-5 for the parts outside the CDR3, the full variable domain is DAGVTQSPTHLIKTRGQQVTLRCSPKSGHDTVSWYQQALGQGPQFIFQYYEEEERQRGNFPDRFSGHQFPNYSSELNVNALLLGDSALYLCASSGGPRETQYFGPGTRLLVL.

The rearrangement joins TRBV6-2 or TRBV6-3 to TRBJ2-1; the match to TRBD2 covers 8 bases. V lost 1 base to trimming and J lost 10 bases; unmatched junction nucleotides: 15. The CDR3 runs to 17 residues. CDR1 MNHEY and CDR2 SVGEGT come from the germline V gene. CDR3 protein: CASSYFKAGAPSGEQFF. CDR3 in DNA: TGTGCCAGCAGTTACTTTAAAGCGGGGGCCCCCTCGGGGGAGCAGTTCTTC.

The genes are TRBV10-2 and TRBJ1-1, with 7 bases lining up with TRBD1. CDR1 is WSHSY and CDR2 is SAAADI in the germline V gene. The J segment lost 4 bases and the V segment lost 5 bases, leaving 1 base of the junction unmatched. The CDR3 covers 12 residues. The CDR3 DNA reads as TGCGCCAGCAGTACAGGGGTCACTGAAGCTTTCTTT. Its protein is CASSTGVTEAFF.

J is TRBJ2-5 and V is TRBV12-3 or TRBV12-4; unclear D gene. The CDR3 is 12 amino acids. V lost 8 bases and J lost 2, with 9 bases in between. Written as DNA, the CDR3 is TGTGCCAGCTCAACGGATCAAGAGACCCAGTACTTC. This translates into CASSTDQETQYF.

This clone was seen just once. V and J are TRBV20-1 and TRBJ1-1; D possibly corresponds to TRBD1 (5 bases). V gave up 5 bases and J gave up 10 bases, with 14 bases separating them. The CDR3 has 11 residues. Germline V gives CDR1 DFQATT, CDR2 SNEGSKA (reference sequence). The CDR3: CSAEGAPGAFF. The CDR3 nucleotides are TGCAGTGCTGAAGGGGCACCTGGAGCTTTCTTT.